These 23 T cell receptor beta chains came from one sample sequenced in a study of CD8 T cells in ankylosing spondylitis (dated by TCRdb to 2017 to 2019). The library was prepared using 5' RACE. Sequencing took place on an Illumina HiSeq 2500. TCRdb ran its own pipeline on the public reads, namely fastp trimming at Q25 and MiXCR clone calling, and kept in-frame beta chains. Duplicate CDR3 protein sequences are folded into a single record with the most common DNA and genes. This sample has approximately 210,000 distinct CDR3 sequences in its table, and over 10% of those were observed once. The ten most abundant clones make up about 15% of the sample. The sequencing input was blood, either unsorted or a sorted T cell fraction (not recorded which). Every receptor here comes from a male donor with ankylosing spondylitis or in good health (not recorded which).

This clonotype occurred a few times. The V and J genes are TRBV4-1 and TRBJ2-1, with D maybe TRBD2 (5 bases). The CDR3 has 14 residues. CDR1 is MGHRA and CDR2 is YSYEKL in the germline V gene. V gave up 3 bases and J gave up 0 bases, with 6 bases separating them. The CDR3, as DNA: TGCGCCAGCAGCCATGGGAGCTCCTACAATGAGCAGTTCTTC. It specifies CASSHGSSYNEQFF.

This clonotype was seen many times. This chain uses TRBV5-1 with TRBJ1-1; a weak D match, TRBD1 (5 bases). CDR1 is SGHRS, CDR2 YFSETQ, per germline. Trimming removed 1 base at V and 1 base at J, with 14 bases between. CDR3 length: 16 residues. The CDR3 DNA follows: TGCGCCAGCAGCTTGTTAGGGGTGAGTGGGAACACTGAAGCTTTCTTT. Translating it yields CASSLLGVSGNTEAFF.

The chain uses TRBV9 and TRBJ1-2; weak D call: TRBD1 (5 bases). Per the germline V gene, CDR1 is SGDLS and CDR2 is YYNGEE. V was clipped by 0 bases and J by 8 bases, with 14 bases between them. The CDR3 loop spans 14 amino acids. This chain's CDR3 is CASSVGDSQRGYTF. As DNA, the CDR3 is TGTGCCAGCAGCGTAGGAGACAGCCAGCGGGGCTACACCTTC.

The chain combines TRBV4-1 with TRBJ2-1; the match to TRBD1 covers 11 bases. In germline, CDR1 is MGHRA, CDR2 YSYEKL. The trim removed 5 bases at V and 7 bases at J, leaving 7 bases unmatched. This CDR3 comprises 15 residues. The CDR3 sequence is CASSGGQGAWNEQFF. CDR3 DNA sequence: TGCGCCAGCAGCGGAGGACAGGGGGCATGGAATGAGCAGTTCTTC.

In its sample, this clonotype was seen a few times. The CDR3 DNA follows: TGTGCCAGCAGCTCGGCCCAAACCTACAATGAGCAGTTCTTC. Its translation is CASSSAQTYNEQFF. J is TRBJ2-1 and V is TRBV13; no firm D call. Trimming shortened V by 4 bases and J by 2 bases, and 9 bases separated the two germline ends. The CDR3 is 14 amino acids. Germline V gene lookup returns CDR1 PRHDT and CDR2 FYEKMQ (reference sequence).

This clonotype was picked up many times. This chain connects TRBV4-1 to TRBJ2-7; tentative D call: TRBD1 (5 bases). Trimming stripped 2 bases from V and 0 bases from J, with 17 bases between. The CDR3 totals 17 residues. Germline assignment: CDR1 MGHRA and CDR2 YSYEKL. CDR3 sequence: CASSQSGAQTGSYEQYF. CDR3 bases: TGCGCCAGCAGCCAAAGTGGGGCACAGACCGGCTCCTACGAGCAGTACTTC.

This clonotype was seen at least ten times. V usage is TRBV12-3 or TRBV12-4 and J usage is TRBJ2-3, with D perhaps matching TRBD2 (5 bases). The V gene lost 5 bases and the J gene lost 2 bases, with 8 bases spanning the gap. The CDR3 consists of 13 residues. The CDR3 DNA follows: TGTGCCAGCAGTCCGGGGTACACAGATACGCAGTATTTT. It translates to CASSPGYTDTQYF.

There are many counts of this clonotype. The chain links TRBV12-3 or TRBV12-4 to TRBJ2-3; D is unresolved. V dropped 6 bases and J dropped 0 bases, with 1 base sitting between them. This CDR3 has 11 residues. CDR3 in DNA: TGTGCCAGCAGAAGCACAGATACGCAGTATTTT. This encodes CASRSTDTQYF.

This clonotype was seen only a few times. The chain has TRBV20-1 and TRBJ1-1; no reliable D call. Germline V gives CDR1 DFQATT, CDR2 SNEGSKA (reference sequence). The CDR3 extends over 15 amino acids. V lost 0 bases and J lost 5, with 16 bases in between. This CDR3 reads CSARDPTTPGTEAFF. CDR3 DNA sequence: TGCAGTGCTAGAGATCCCACGACTCCGGGTACTGAAGCTTTCTTT.

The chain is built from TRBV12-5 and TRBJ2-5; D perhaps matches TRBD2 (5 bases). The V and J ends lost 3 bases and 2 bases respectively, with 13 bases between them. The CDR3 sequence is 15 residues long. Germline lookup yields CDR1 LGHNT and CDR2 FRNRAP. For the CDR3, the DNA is TGTGCTAGTGGTTTCCGGGAATATCCACAAGAGACCCAGTACTTC. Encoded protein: CASGFREYPQETQYF.

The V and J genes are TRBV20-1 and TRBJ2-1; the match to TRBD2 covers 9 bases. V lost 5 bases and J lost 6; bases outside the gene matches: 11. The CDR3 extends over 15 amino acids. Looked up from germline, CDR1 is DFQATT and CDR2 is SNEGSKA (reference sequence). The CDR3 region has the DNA TGCAGTGCTCCCTCAGCGGGAGGCCCCGGCAATGAGCAGTTCTTC. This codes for CSAPSAGGPGNEQFF.

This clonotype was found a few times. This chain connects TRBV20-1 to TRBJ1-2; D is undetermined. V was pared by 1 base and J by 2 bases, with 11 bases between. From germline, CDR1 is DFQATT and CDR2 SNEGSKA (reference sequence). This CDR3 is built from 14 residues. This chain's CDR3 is CSARASTGNYGYTF. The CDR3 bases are TGCAGTGCTAGAGCCAGTACCGGGAACTATGGCTACACCTTC.

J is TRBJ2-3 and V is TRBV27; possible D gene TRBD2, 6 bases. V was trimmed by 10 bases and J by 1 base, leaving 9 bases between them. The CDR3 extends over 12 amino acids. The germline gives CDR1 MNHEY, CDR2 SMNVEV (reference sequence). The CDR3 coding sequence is TGTGCCACGCGGGACCGCACAGATACGCAGTATTTT. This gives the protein CATRDRTDTQYF.

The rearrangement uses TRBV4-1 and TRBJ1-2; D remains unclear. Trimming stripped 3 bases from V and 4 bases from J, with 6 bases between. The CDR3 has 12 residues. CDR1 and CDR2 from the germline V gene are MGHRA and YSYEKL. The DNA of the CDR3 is TGCGCCAGCAGCCAGATAGGCTATGGCTACACCTTC. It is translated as CASSQIGYGYTF.

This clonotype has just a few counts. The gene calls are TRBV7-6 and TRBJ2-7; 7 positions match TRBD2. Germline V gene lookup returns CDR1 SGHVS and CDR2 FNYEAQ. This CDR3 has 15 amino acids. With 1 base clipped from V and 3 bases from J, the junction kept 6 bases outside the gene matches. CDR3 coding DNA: TGTGCCAGCAGCTTAGGAGCGGGGAGGGTCTACGAGCAGTACTTC. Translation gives CASSLGAGRVYEQYF.

The CDR3 bases are TGTGCCAGCAGCCCTAGCGGGAGGTGGAGCTCCTACAATGAGCAGTTCTTC. Translation gives CASSPSGRWSSYNEQFF. This chain connects TRBV11-2 to TRBJ2-1; 11 bases agree with TRBD2. Germline trimming cut 5 bases from V and 0 bases from J; bases unmatched to any gene: 6. Germline V gene lookup returns CDR1 SGHAT and CDR2 FQNNGV. The CDR3 length is 17 residues.

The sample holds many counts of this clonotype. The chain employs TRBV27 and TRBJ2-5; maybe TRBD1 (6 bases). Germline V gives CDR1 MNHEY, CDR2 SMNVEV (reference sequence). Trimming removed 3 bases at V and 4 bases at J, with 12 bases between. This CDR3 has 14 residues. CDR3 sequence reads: CASSFGGGGETQYF. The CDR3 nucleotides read TGTGCCAGCAGTTTTGGGGGCGGTGGAGAGACCCAGTACTTC.

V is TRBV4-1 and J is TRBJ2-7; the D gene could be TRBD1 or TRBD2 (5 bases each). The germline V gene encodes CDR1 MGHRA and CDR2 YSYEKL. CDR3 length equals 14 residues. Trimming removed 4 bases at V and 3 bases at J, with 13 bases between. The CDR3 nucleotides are TGCGCCAGCAGCCCCTCTGGGGGAAGCTACGAGCAGTACTTC. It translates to CASSPSGGSYEQYF.

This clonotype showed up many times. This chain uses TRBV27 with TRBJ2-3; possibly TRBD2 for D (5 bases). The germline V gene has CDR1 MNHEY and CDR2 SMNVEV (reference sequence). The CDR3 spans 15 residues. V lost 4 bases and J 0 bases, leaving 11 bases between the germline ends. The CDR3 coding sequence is TGTGCCAGCAGTTCGTCTCGGGGTAGCACAGATACGCAGTATTTT. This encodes CASSSSRGSTDTQYF.

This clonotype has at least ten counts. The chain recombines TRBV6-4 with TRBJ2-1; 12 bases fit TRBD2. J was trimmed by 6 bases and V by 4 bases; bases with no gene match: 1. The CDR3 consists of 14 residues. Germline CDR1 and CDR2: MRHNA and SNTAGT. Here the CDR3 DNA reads TGTGCCAGCAGTGGACTAGCGGGAGCCAATGAGCAGTTCTTC. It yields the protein CASSGLAGANEQFF.

CDR3 amino acids: CASSLLLSSEGADTQYF. The DNA of the CDR3 is TGTGCCAGCAGCTTGTTGCTGTCTAGCGAAGGCGCAGATACGCAGTATTTT. The rearrangement uses TRBV7-9 and TRBJ2-3; weak D call: TRBD2 (6 bases). The CDR3 extends over 17 amino acids. V shed 3 bases and J shed 4 bases, with 20 bases lying between them. Germline V gene data show CDR1 as SEHNR and CDR2 as FQNEAQ (reference sequence).

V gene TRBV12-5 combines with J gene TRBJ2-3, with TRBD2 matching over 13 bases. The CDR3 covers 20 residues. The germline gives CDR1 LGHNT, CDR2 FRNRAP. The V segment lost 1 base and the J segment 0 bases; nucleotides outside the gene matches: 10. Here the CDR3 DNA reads TGTGCTAGTGGTTTGGCGCGAGGAACTAGCGGGAGGGATAGCACAGATACGCAGTATTTT. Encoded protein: CASGLARGTSGRDSTDTQYF. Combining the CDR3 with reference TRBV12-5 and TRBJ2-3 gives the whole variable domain DARVTQTPRHKVTEMGQEVTMRCQPILGHNTVFWYRQTMMQGLELLAYFRNRAPLDDSGMPKDRFSAEMPDATLATLKIQPSEPRDSAVYFCASGLARGTSGRDSTDTQYFGPGTRLTVL.

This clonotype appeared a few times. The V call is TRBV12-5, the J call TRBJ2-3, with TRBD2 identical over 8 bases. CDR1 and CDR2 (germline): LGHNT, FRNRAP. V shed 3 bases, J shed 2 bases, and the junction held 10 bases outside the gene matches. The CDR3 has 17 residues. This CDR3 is CASGFPGGPGPTDTQYF. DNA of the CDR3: TGTGCTAGTGGTTTCCCGGGAGGGCCGGGGCCCACAGATACGCAGTATTTT.